This T cell receptor beta chain was obtained from a study of T cell responses to AZD1222 COVID-19 vaccine. General observations from the study: Mapped onto spike, vaccine-associated CD4 TCRs spanned it and were dominant at 160-218 and 743-854. Elevations in Spike-specific TCR breadth and depth followed administration of two AZD1222 doses. The donors showed a predominance of white British ancestry and of females, with possible underestimation of clonal diversity.

Method: immunoSEQ multiplex PCR; TCRdb's copy keeps in-frame clones and lacks some. Of approximately 150,000 clones listed, around nine tenths are singletons. V was pared by 5 bases and J by 5 bases, with 13 bases between. Germline-derived CDR1 and CDR2 are LNHDA and SQIVND (reference sequence). The CDR3 is 13 amino acids. Remarks on this clone: What it binds is unknown.

This clonotype was sampled from an adult in good health. The sequenced sample was peripheral blood, obtained on day 0 of AZD1222 vaccination. The chain has TRBV19 and TRBJ2-7; TRBD2 might be the D (5 bases). CDR3 sequence reads: CASSDGVFHEQYF. The CDR3 region has the DNA TGTGCCAGTAGTGACGGGGTGTTCCACGAGCAGTACTTC.